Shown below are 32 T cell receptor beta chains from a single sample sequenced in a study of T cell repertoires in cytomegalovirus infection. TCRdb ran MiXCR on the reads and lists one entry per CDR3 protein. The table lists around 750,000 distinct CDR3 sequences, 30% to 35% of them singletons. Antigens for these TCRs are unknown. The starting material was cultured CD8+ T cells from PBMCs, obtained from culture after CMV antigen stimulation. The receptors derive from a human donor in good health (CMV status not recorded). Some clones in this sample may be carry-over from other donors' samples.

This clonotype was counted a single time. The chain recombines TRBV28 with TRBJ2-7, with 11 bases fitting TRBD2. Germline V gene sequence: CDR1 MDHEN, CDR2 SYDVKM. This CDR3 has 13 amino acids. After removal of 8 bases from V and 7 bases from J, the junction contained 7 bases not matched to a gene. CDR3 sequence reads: CASCSGGAREQYV. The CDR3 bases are TGTGCCAGCTGTAGCGGGGGGGCTCGGGAGCAGTACGTC.

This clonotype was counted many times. CDR3 DNA sequence: TGTGCCAGCAGCTTAGGACAGGGTCCCTACAATGAGCAGTTCTTC. Translated, it gives CASSLGQGPYNEQFF. This chain joins TRBV27 and TRBJ2-1; TRBD1 aligns across 8 bases. Germline V gene lookup returns CDR1 MNHEY and CDR2 SMNVEV (reference sequence). The CDR3 totals 15 residues. Unmatched junction bases numbered 6, after V lost 6 bases and J lost 2 bases.

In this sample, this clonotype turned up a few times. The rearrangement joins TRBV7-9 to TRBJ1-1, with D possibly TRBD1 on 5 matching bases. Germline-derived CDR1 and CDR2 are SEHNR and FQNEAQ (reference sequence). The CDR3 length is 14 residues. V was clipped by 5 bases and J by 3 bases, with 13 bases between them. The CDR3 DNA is TGTGCCAGCAGCGGGACGTGGGAGGACACTGAAGCTTTCTTT. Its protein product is CASSGTWEDTEAFF.

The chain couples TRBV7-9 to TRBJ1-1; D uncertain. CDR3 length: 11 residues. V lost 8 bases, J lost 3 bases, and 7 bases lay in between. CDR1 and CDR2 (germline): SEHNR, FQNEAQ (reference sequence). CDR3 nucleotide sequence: TGTGCCAGCCAGGCGGACACTGAAGCTTTCTTT. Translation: CASQADTEAFF.

CDR3 DNA: TGTGCCAGCAGGGCGACAGCCGACCCCTCTGGAAACACCATATATTTT. Amino acids: CASRATADPSGNTIYF. This chain uses TRBV12-3 or TRBV12-4 with TRBJ1-3; weak D call: TRBD1 (5 bases). The CDR3 loop spans 16 amino acids. Trimming cost V 6 bases and J 0 bases, with 15 bases left between them.

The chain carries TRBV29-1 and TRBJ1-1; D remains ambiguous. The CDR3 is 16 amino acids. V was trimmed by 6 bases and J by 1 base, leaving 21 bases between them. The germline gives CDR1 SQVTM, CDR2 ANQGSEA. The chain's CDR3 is CSVETHLATSNTEAFF. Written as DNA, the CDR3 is TGCAGCGTCGAAACCCATCTTGCGACCTCGAACACTGAAGCTTTCTTT.

Here the CDR3 reads CASSYLGGENEQYF. The DNA for the CDR3 is TGTGCCAGCAGTTACCTCGGGGGCGAAAACGAGCAGTACTTC. The chain employs TRBV6-2 or TRBV6-3 and TRBJ2-7; either TRBD1 or TRBD2 may supply D (6 bases each). The germline V gene has CDR1 MNHEY and CDR2 SVGEGT. CDR3 length: 14 amino acids. Trimming pared 2 bases from V and 5 bases from J, leaving 13 bases between.

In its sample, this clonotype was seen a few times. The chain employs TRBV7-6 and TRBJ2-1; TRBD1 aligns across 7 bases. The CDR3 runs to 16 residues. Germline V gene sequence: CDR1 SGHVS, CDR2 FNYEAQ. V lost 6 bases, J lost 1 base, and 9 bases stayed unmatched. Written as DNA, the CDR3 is TGTGCCAGCAGGCCCCGGGGACAGACTTCCTACAATGAGCAGTTCTTC. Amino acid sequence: CASRPRGQTSYNEQFF. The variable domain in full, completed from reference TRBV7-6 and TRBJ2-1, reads GAGVSQSPRYKVTKRGQDVALRCDPISGHVSLYWYRQALGQGPEFLTYFNYEAQQDKSGLPNDRFSAERPEGSISTLTIQRTEQRDSAMYRCASRPRGQTSYNEQFFGPGTRLTVL.

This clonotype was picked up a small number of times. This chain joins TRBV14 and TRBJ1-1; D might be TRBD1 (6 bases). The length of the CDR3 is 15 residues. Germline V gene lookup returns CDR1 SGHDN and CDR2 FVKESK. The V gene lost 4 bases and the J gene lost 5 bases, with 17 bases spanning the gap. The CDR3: CASSPSPGARTEAFF. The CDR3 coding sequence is TGTGCCAGCAGCCCTTCTCCGGGGGCGAGGACTGAAGCTTTCTTT.

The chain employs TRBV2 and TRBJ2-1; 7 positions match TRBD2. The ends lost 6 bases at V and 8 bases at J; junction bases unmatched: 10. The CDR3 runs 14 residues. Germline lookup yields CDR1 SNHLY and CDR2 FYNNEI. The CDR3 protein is CASSGPSGVDEQFF. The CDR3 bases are TGTGCCAGCAGCGGACCGAGCGGGGTTGATGAGCAGTTCTTC.

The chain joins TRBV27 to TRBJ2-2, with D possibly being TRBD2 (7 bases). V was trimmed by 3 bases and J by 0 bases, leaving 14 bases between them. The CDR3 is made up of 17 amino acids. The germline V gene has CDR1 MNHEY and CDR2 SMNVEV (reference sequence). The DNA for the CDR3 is TGTGCCAGCAGTTTCCTGGGGAGGGGGGCGAACACCGGGGAGCTGTTTTTT. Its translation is CASSFLGRGANTGELFF.

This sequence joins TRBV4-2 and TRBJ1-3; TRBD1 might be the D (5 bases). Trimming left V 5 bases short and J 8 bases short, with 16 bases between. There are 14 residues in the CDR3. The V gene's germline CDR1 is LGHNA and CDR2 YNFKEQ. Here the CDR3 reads CASSLDTDPDTIYF. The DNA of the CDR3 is TGTGCCAGCAGCTTGGACACGGATCCAGACACCATATATTTT.

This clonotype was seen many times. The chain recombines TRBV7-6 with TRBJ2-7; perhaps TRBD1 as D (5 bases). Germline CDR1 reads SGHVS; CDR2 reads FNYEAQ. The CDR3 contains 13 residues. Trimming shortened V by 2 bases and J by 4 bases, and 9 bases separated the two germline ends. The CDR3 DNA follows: TGTGCCAGCAGCTTAAACAGGAATTACGAGCAGTACTTC. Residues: CASSLNRNYEQYF.

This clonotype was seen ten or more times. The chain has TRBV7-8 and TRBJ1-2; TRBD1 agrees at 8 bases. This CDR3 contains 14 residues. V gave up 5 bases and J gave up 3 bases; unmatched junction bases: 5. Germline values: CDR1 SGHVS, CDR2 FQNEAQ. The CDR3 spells CASSLRTGHYGYTF. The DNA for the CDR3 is TGTGCCAGCAGCCTCAGGACAGGGCACTATGGCTACACCTTC.

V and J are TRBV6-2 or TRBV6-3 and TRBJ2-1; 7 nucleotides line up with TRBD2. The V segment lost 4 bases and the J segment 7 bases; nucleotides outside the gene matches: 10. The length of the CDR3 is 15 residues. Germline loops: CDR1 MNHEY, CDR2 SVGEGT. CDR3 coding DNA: TGTGCCAGCAGTTCCCCCGGGCTAGCGGTGAATGAGCAGTTCTTC. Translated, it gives CASSSPGLAVNEQFF.

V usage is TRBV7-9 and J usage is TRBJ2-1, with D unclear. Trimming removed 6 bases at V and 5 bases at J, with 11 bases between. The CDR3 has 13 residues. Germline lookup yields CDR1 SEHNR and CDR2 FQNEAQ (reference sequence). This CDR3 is CASRIEWDNEQFF. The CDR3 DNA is TGTGCCAGCAGGATTGAGTGGGACAATGAGCAGTTCTTC.

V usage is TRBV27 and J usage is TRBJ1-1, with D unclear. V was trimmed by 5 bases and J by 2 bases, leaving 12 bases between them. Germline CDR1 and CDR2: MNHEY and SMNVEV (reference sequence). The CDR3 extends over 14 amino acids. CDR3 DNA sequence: TGTGCCAGCAGTCGTGCTCTATTAAACACTGAAGCTTTCTTT. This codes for CASSRALLNTEAFF.

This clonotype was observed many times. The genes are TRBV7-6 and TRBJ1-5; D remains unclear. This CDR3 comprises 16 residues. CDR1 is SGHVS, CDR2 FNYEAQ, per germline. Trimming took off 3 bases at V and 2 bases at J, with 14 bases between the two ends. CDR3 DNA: TGTGCCAGCAGCTTGGGCCCAGGCTTAGGCAATCAGCCCCAGCATTTT. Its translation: CASSLGPGLGNQPQHF.

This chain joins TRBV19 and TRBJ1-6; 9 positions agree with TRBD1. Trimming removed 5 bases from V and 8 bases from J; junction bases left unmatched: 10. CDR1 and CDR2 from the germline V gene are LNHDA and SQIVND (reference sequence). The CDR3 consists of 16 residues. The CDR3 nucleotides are TGTGCCAGTAGTCCTGGGACAGGGAAAAGGGATTCACCCCTCCACTTT. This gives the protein CASSPGTGKRDSPLHF.

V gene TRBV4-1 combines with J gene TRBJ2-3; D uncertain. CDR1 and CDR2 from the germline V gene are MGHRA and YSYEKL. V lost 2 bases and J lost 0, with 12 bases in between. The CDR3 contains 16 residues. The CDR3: CASSQTQAISTDTQYF. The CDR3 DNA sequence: TGCGCCAGCAGCCAAACGCAGGCGATTAGCACAGATACGCAGTATTTT.

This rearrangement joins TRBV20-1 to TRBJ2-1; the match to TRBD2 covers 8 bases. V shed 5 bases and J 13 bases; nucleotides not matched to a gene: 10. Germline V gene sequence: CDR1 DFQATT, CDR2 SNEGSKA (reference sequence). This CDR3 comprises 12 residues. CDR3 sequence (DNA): TGCAGTGCTGGCGTAGCGGGGATCGATCAGTTCTTC. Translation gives CSAGVAGIDQFF.

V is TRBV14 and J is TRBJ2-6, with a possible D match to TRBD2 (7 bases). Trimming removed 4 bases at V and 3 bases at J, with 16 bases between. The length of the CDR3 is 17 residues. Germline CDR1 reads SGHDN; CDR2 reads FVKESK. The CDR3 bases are TGTGCCAGCAGCCCCCGGTGGGGGGGCGGTGGGGCCAACGTCCTGACTTTC. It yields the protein CASSPRWGGGGANVLTF.

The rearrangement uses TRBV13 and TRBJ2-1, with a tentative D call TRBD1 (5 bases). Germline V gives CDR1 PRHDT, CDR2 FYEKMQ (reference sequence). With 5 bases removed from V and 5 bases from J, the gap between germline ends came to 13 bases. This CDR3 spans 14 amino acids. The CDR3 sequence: CASSKGRRDNEQFF. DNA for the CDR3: TGTGCCAGCAGCAAGGGGCGGCGTGACAATGAGCAGTTCTTC. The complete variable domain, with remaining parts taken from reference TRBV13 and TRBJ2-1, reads AAGVIQSPRHLIKEKRETATLKCYPIPRHDTVYWYQQGPGQDPQFLISFYEKMQSDKGSIPDRFSAQQFSDYHSELNMSSLELGDSALYFCASSKGRRDNEQFFGPGTRLTVL.

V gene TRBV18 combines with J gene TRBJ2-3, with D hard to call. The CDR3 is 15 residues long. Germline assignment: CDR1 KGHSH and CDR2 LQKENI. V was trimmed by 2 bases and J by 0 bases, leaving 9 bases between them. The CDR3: CASSPKSFSTDTQYF. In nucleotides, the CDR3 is TGTGCCAGCTCACCAAAGAGCTTTAGCACAGATACGCAGTATTTT.

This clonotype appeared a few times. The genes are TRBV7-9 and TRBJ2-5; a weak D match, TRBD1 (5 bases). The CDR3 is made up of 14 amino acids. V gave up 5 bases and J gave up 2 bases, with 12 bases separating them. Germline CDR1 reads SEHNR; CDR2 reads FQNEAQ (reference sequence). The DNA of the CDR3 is TGTGCCAGCAGCCGCGGACACCTACAAGAGACCCAGTACTTC. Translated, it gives CASSRGHLQETQYF.

Here the CDR3 DNA reads TGTGCCAGCAGCAGTAGACTAGCGGGGGCCGGGGGAGAGACCCAGTACTTC. This codes for CASSSRLAGAGGETQYF. The chain has TRBV5-4 and TRBJ2-5; 12 bases agree with TRBD2. CDR3 length: 17 amino acids. After removal of 4 bases from V and 4 bases from J, the junction contained 11 bases not matched to a gene. Germline CDR1 reads SGHNT; CDR2 reads YYREEE (reference sequence).

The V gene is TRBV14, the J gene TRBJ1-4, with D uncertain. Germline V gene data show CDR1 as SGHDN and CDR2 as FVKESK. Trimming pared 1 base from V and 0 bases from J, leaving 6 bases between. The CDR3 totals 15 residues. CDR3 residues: CASSQATSTNEKLFF. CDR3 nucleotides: TGTGCCAGCAGCCAAGCGACTTCAACTAATGAAAAACTGTTTTTT.

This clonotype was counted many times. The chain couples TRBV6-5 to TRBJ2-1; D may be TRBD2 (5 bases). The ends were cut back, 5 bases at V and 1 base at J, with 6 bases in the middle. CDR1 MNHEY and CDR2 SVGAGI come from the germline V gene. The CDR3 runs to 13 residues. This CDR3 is CASSRGSYNEQFF. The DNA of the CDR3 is TGTGCCAGCAGTCGAGGGTCCTACAATGAGCAGTTCTTC.

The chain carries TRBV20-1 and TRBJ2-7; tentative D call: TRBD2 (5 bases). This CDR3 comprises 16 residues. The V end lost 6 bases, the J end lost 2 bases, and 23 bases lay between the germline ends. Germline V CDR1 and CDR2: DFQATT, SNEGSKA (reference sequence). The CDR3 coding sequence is TGCAGTGCGAGCTACGCGTGGAGGCGTGGGCCCTACGAGCAGTACGTC. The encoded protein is CSASYAWRRGPYEQYV.

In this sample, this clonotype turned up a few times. The DNA of the CDR3 is TGTGCCACTAGGGGGAATGAAGCTTTCTTT. It is translated as CATRGNEAFF. This rearrangement joins TRBV19 to TRBJ1-1; weak D call: TRBD1 (6 bases). CDR1 LNHDA and CDR2 SQIVND come from the germline V gene (reference sequence). V lost 10 bases and J 7 bases, leaving 10 bases between the germline ends. This CDR3 region has 10 residues.

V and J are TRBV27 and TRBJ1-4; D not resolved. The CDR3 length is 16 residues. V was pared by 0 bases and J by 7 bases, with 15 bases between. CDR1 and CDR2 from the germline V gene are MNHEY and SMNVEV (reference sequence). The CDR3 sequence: CASSLSAPVGGEKLFF. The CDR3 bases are TGTGCCAGCAGTTTATCGGCCCCAGTAGGAGGTGAAAAACTGTTTTTT.

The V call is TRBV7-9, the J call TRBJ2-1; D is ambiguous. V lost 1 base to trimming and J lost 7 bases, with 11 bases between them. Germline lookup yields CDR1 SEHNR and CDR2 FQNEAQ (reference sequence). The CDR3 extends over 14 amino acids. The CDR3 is CASSLVSVLNEQFF. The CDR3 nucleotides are TGTGCCAGCAGCTTAGTTTCAGTCTTGAATGAGCAGTTCTTC.